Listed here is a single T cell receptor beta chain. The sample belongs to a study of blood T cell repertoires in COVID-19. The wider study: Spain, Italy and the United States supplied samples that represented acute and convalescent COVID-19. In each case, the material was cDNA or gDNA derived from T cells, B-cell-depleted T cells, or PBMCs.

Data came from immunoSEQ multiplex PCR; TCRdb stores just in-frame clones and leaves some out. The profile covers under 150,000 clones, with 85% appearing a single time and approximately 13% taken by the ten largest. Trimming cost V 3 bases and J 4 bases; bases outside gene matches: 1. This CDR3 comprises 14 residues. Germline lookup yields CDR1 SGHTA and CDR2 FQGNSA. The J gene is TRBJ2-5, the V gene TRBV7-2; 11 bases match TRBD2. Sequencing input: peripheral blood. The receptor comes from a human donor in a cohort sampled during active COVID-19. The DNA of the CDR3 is TGTGCCAGCAGCTTTAGCGGGGGGGCAGAGACCCAGTACTTC. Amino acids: CASSFSGGAETQYF.